Sequencing of this T cell receptor beta chain was carried out in a study of T cell responses to AZD1222 COVID-19 vaccine. Study in general: Analysis merged second doses at about 4 or about 12 weeks. Study-wide results and caveats: Among the donors, most were white British and more were female, and clonal diversity was possibly underestimated. Following two doses of AZD1222, Spike-specific TCR breadth and depth rose.

CDR3 length: 15 residues. J lost 1 base, V lost 3 bases, and 2 bases had no gene match. Germline CDR1 KGHSH, CDR2 LQKENI. Worth noting for this clone: Antigen specificity is unknown.

The data were produced by immunoSEQ multiplex PCR, yet TCRdb's version contains in-frame clones alone and is incomplete. The table lists just under 35,000 clones, about 89% of them singletons. Sequenced material: peripheral blood, taken on day 0 of AZD1222 vaccination. The chain joins TRBV18 to TRBJ1-4; 7 bases map to TRBD1. This TCR came from an adult in good health. DNA of the CDR3: TGTGCCAGCTCACCGAGACAGGGAACTAATGAAAAACTGTTTTTT. It is translated as CASSPRQGTNEKLFF.